The 30 T cell receptor beta chains in this list originate from one sample, sequenced in a study of blood T cell repertoires in COVID-19 (dated by TCRdb to between 2020 and 2021). The library relied on the immunoSEQ multiplex PCR assay. Entries here come from immuneACCESS through TCRdb and include only in-frame sequences with V and J called. Some clones fail to appear in such tables; in the studies checked, an unresolved V gene covers under half of the shortfall, and the cause of the remainder is unknown. The sample table lists 210,000 or so clones, around 80% of them with a count of one. The top ten clones comprise 4.3% of the sample. Input material: PBMCs or T cells enriched from blood (not recorded which). The receptors stem from a man younger than 40 with acute COVID-19.

V is TRBV28 and J is TRBJ1-2; D gene unclear. The CDR3 covers 14 residues. Per the germline V gene, CDR1 is MDHEN and CDR2 is SYDVKM. V gave up 5 bases and J gave up 8 bases, with 18 bases separating them. The chain's CDR3 is CASSLAITPRGYTF. The CDR3 region has the DNA TGTGCCAGCAGTCTGGCGATAACCCCGAGGGGCTACACCTTC.

The gene calls are TRBV12-3 or TRBV12-4 and TRBJ2-7; D is unclear. The V and J ends lost 5 bases and 2 bases respectively, with 7 bases between them. The CDR3 runs 12 residues. The chain's CDR3 is CASSASAYEQYF. The CDR3 coding sequence is TGTGCCAGCAGTGCCAGTGCCTACGAGCAGTACTTC.

The chain joins TRBV19 to TRBJ2-3; D is perhaps TRBD2 (5 bases). Between the trimmed V and J ends, which lost 7 bases and 6 bases, there was a span of 8 bases. Germline CDR1 LNHDA, CDR2 SQIVND (reference sequence). This CDR3 has 11 amino acids. The CDR3 coding sequence is TGTGCCAGTAAAAGAGGGGATACGCAGTATTTT. It translates to CASKRGDTQYF.

CDR3 sequence (DNA): TGTGCCAGCAGTGAAAGGACTAGCGGGGGCACAGATACGCAGTATTTT. Protein product: CASSERTSGGTDTQYF. V and J are TRBV2 and TRBJ2-3; 12 nucleotides line up with TRBD2. The germline gives CDR1 SNHLY, CDR2 FYNNEI. The CDR3 length is 16 residues. The V and J ends lost 2 bases and 1 base, in that order; junction bases with no gene match: 1. Combining the CDR3 with reference TRBV2 and TRBJ2-3 gives the whole variable domain EPEVTQTPSHQVTQMGQEVILRCVPISNHLYFYWYRQILGQKVEFLVSFYNNEISEKSEIFDDQFSVERPDGSNFTLKIRSTKLEDSAMYFCASSERTSGGTDTQYFGPGTRLTVL.

This chain joins TRBV11-3 and TRBJ2-6; tentatively, D is TRBD2 (5 bases). Germline V gives CDR1 SGHNT, CDR2 YENEEA. Trimming removed 3 bases at V and 2 bases at J, with 14 bases between. This CDR3 has 17 residues. CDR3 sequence (DNA): TGTGCCAGCAGCTTCGGAAAACACGGGGCTGGGGCCAACGTCCTGACTTTC. This encodes CASSFGKHGAGANVLTF. The full variable domain, in which reference TRBV11-3 and TRBJ2-6 provide the parts outside the CDR3, is EAGVVQSPRYKIIEKKQPVAFWCNPISGHNTLYWYLQNLGQGPELLIRYENEEAVDDSQLPKDRFSAERLKGVDSTLKIQPAELGDSAVYLCASSFGKHGAGANVLTFGAGSRLTVL.

The chain couples TRBV30 to TRBJ2-2, with no clear D. V was pared by 4 bases and J by 0 bases, with 9 bases between. Germline CDR1 is GTSNPN and CDR2 is SVGIG (reference sequence). This CDR3 is 14 amino acids long. The CDR3 is CAWKGGANTGELFF. The CDR3 DNA reads TGTGCCTGGAAAGGCGGCGCGAACACCGGGGAGCTGTTTTTT.

The chain recombines TRBV6-5 with TRBJ1-1, with D hard to call. From germline, CDR1 is MNHEY and CDR2 SVGAGI. V was clipped by 1 base and J by 4 bases, with 13 bases between them. The CDR3 runs 15 residues. The CDR3 DNA follows: TGTGCCAGCAGTTACTGGCGGCCCGTGGGCACTGAAGCTTTCTTT. It encodes CASSYWRPVGTEAFF.

The V and J genes are TRBV3-1 (or the pseudogene TRBV3-2) and TRBJ2-3; 10 bases are shared with TRBD2. In germline, CDR1 is LGHDT, CDR2 YNNKEL (reference sequence). The CDR3 is 14 amino acids. V lost 6 bases, J lost 2 bases, and 2 bases stayed unmatched. In nucleotides, the CDR3 is TGTGCCAGCAGAACTAGCGGGGCCACAGATACGCAGTATTTT. It yields the protein CASRTSGATDTQYF.

The rearrangement links TRBV2 to TRBJ2-4, with 9 bases fitting TRBD1. The trim removed 11 bases at V and 3 bases at J, leaving 11 bases unmatched. The CDR3 covers 15 residues. Germline V gives CDR1 SNHLY, CDR2 FYNNEI. The CDR3 nucleotides are TGTGCCGGGGGTTTACAGGGGGCGGTCAAAAACATTCAGTACTTC. Amino acid sequence: CAGGLQGAVKNIQYF.

Here the CDR3 reads CSVVEQGYTF. The CDR3 coding sequence is TGCAGCGTTGTGGAGCAGGGCTACACCTTC. The rearrangement links TRBV29-1 to TRBJ1-2; no reliable D call. Trimming pared 4 bases from V and 8 bases from J, leaving 8 bases between. Germline V gene lookup returns CDR1 SQVTM and CDR2 ANQGSEA. This CDR3 is built from 10 residues. The whole variable domain, filled in from reference TRBV29-1 and TRBJ1-2, reads SAVISQKPSRDICQRGTSLTIQCQVDSQVTMMFWYRQQPGQSLTLIATANQGSEATYESGFVIDKFPISRPNLTFSTLTVSNMSPEDSSIYLCSVVEQGYTFGSGTRLTVV.

J is TRBJ1-2 and V is TRBV30; D ambiguous. This CDR3 is 12 amino acids long. The germline V gene has CDR1 GTSNPN and CDR2 SVGIG (reference sequence). V was trimmed by 1 base and J by 0 bases, leaving 3 bases between them. CDR3 sequence reads: CAWSATNYGYTF. The CDR3 DNA is TGTGCCTGGAGTGCCACTAACTATGGCTACACCTTC.

The rearrangement links TRBV2 to TRBJ1-5; 9 bases are a match to TRBD1. Germline lookup yields CDR1 SNHLY and CDR2 FYNNEI. V lost 6 bases, J lost 7 bases, and 7 bases stayed unmatched. The CDR3 runs to 14 residues. The CDR3 region is CASSGTGGAQPQHF. The CDR3 DNA reads TGTGCCAGCAGCGGCACAGGGGGCGCACAGCCCCAGCATTTT.

The genes are TRBV10-1 and TRBJ2-3; 12 bases match TRBD2. Germline CDR1 is WNHNN and CDR2 is SYGVQD (reference sequence). V lost 5 bases to trimming and J lost 7 bases; unmatched junction nucleotides: 4. The CDR3 has 14 residues. The CDR3 is CASSSGTSGYTQYF. DNA for the CDR3: TGCGCCAGCAGTTCTGGGACTAGCGGGTATACGCAGTATTTT.

The chain is built from TRBV5-1 and TRBJ1-1; D uncertain. V lost 7 bases, J lost 2 bases, and 21 bases lay in between. The CDR3 spans 16 residues. Germline V gives CDR1 SGHRS, CDR2 YFSETQ. CDR3: CASQPAMGSTNTEAFF. The CDR3 coding sequence is TGCGCCAGCCAGCCTGCCATGGGGAGTACCAACACTGAAGCTTTCTTT.

This clone appeared many times. The chain employs TRBV10-2 and TRBJ2-1, with D perhaps TRBD1 (6 bases). Deletions cut 3 bases from V and 4 bases from J, with 10 bases between. The CDR3 totals 14 residues. Germline CDR1 and CDR2: WSHSY and SAAADI. The CDR3: CASSDWDKYNEQFF. CDR3 sequence (DNA): TGCGCCAGCAGTGACTGGGACAAATACAATGAGCAGTTCTTC.

The rearrangement uses TRBV6-5 and TRBJ1-2, with a weak D call TRBD1 (6 bases). The CDR3 spans 14 residues. The germline gives CDR1 MNHEY, CDR2 SVGAGI. V lost 7 bases to trimming and J lost 5 bases, with 17 bases between them. The CDR3 coding sequence is TGTGCCAGCACCTCCTTAGGGGGTGGTTATGGCTACACCTTC. Translation gives CASTSLGGGYGYTF.

This rearrangement joins TRBV6-5 to TRBJ1-1; the D is unclear. The V end lost 7 bases, the J end lost 4 bases, and 19 bases lay between the germline ends. The CDR3 is 15 residues long. The germline V gene encodes CDR1 MNHEY and CDR2 SVGAGI. The chain's CDR3 is CASTPGGPPATEAFF. In DNA form, the CDR3 reads TGTGCCAGCACCCCGGGAGGGCCTCCGGCCACTGAAGCTTTCTTT.

This clone occurred once. The genes are TRBV2 and TRBJ1-1; no reliable D call. The germline V and J ends were trimmed by 0 bases and 0 bases, with 8 bases remaining between them. This CDR3 contains 15 residues. Germline V CDR1 and CDR2: SNHLY, FYNNEI. This chain's CDR3 is CASSEARRMNTEAFF. The DNA for the CDR3 is TGTGCCAGCAGTGAAGCGCGGCGGATGAACACTGAAGCTTTCTTT.

J is TRBJ2-1 and V is TRBV5-1; 8 bases line up with TRBD1. There are 16 residues in the CDR3. With 3 bases clipped from V and 6 bases from J, the junction kept 11 bases outside the gene matches. Germline V gene lookup returns CDR1 SGHRS and CDR2 YFSETQ. This CDR3 reads CASSWSARGLGNEQFF. The DNA for the CDR3 is TGCGCCAGCAGCTGGAGTGCCAGGGGGCTTGGCAATGAGCAGTTCTTC.

The chain uses TRBV29-1 and TRBJ2-2, with 9 bases aligning to TRBD1. V dropped 5 bases and J dropped 4; count of bases not matched to a gene: 2. The CDR3 sequence is 13 residues long. Germline V gene sequence: CDR1 SQVTM, CDR2 ANQGSEA. DNA of the CDR3: TGCAGCGTTTTGACAGGGGGCACCGGGGAGCTGTTTTTT. Protein sequence: CSVLTGGTGELFF.

This clone was recorded a few times. The chain carries TRBV10-3 and TRBJ2-1; TRBD1 matches 7 bases. Germline V gene lookup returns CDR1 ENHRY and CDR2 SYGVKD. With V trimmed by 5 bases and J by 5 bases, 6 bases remained unmatched. There are 14 residues in the CDR3. This CDR3 reads CAISTRTGNNEQFF. Written as DNA, the CDR3 is TGTGCCATCAGTACGCGGACAGGCAACAATGAGCAGTTCTTC.

This chain connects TRBV7-2 to TRBJ2-1; D is perhaps TRBD1 (5 bases). This CDR3 spans 13 amino acids. Per the germline V gene, CDR1 is SGHTA and CDR2 is FQGNSA. With 5 bases removed from V and 3 bases from J, the gap between germline ends came to 8 bases. CDR3 protein: CASSVDSYNEQFF. DNA for the CDR3: TGTGCCAGCAGCGTTGACAGCTACAATGAGCAGTTCTTC.

The rearrangement joins TRBV6-6 to TRBJ2-2; 10 bases agree with TRBD2. Germline CDR1 is MNHNY and CDR2 is SVGAGI (reference sequence). There are 16 residues in the CDR3. J gave up 1 base and V 5 bases, and 4 bases lay outside the gene matches. CDR3 sequence: CASSKIAGGNTGELFF. The CDR3, as DNA: TGTGCCAGCAGTAAGATAGCGGGGGGGAACACCGGGGAGCTGTTTTTT.

The chain joins TRBV5-4 to TRBJ1-2, with 7 bases fitting TRBD1. The V segment lost 2 bases and the J segment 8 bases; nucleotides outside the gene matches: 6. The CDR3 is made up of 13 amino acids. The germline V gene has CDR1 SGHNT and CDR2 YYREEE (reference sequence). Here the CDR3 DNA reads TGTGCCAGCAGCTTAGAAACAGGGGCCGGCTACACCTTC. Amino acid sequence: CASSLETGAGYTF.

V is TRBV19 and J is TRBJ1-2, with TRBD1 identical over 8 bases. The V gene's germline CDR1 is LNHDA and CDR2 SQIVND (reference sequence). V lost 0 bases, J lost 4 bases, and 7 bases stayed unmatched. This CDR3 is built from 16 residues. CDR3 nucleotide sequence: TGTGCCAGTAGTATAGAGGCACGGACAGGGATCTATGGCTACACCTTC. As protein: CASSIEARTGIYGYTF.

This chain joins TRBV15 and TRBJ2-3; D may be TRBD2 (6 bases). Germline V CDR1 and CDR2: LNHNV, YYDKDF (reference sequence). This CDR3 contains 14 residues. Deletions cut 4 bases from V and 2 bases from J, with 10 bases between. The CDR3 nucleotides are TGTGCCACCAGCAAGGCGGGGCTCACAGATACGCAGTATTTT. Translated: CATSKAGLTDTQYF.

The chain joins TRBV19 to TRBJ1-4; weak D call: TRBD1 (5 bases). In germline, CDR1 is LNHDA, CDR2 SQIVND (reference sequence). Trimming removed 6 bases at V and 8 bases at J, with 13 bases between. The CDR3 length is 13 residues. CDR3 sequence: CASRGSGAEKLFF. The CDR3 DNA reads TGTGCCAGTAGGGGGTCTGGGGCCGAAAAACTGTTTTTT.

The chain joins TRBV5-5 to TRBJ1-6; perhaps TRBD1 as D (6 bases). Per germline, CDR1 SGHKS and CDR2 YYEKEE (reference sequence). The CDR3 is 16 amino acids. V gave up 1 base and J gave up 7 bases, with 15 bases separating them. CDR3 loop: CASSLRLGANNSPLHF. The CDR3 DNA follows: TGTGCCAGCAGCTTGAGGCTGGGGGCGAACAATTCACCCCTCCACTTT.

This clone was seen more than once but under ten times. The chain couples TRBV7-9 to TRBJ2-1; 8 bases line up with TRBD1. J gave up 12 bases and V 5 bases, and 18 bases lay outside the gene matches. This CDR3 comprises 16 residues. In germline, CDR1 is SEHNR, CDR2 FQNEAQ (reference sequence). The DNA for the CDR3 is TGTGCCAGCAGCAGCCCGACGACAGGGGAGGATTCTAGGCAGTTCTTC. Translated: CASSSPTTGEDSRQFF.

The chain employs TRBV5-1 and TRBJ2-7; 7 bases are shared with TRBD1. The CDR3 consists of 14 residues. The ends lost 0 bases at V and 3 bases at J; junction bases unmatched: 3. CDR1 and CDR2 (germline): SGHRS, YFSETQ. CDR3 region: CASSLEGGVYEQYF. DNA for the CDR3: TGCGCCAGCAGCTTGGAAGGGGGCGTCTACGAGCAGTACTTC.